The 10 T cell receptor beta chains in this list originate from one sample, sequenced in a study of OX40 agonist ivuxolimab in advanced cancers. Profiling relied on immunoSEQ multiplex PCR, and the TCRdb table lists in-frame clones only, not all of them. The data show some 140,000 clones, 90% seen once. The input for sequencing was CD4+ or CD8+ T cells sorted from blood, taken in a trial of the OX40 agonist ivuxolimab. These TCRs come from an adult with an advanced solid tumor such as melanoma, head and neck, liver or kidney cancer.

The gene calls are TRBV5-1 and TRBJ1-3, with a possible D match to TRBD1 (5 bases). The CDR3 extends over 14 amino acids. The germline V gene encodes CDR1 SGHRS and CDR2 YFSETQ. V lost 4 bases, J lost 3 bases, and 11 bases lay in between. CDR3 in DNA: TGCGCCAGCAGCCTTCAGGGATATGGAAACACCATATATTTT. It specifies CASSLQGYGNTIYF.

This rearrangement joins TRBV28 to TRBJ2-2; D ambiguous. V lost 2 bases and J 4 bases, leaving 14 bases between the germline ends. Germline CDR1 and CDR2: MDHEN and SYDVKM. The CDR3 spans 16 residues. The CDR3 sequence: CASSLPSLTGTGELFF. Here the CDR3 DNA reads TGTGCCAGCAGTTTACCATCCTTAACGGGCACCGGGGAGCTGTTTTTT.

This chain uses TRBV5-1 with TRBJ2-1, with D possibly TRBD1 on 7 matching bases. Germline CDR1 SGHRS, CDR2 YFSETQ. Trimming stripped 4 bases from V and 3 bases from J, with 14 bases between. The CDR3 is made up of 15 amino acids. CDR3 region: CASSRSGDSYNEQFF. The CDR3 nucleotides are TGCGCCAGCAGCCGATCGGGGGACAGCTACAATGAGCAGTTCTTC.

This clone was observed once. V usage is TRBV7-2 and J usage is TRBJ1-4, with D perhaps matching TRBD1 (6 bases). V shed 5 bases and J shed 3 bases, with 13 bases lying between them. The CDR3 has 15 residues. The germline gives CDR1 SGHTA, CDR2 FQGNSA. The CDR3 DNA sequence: TGTGCCAGCAGCCTATCACAGGGCTCTAATGAAAAACTGTTTTTT. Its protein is CASSLSQGSNEKLFF.

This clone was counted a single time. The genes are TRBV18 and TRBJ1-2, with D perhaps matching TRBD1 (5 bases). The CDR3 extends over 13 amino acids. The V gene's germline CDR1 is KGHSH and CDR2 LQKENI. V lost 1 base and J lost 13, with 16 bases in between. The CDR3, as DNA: TGTGCCAGCTCACCACGCGGAGACGACGGGGGCACCTTC. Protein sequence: CASSPRGDDGGTF.

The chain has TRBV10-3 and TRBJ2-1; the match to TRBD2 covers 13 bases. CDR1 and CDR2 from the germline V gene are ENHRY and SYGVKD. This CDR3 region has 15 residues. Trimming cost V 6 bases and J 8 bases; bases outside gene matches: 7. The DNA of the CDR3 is TGTGCCATCAGGGCAGGGACTAGCGGGACGGATGAGCAGTTCTTC. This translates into CAIRAGTSGTDEQFF.

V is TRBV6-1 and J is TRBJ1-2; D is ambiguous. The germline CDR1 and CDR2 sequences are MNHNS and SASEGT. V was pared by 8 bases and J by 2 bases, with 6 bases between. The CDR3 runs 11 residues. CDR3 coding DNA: TGTGCCAGCCGGCTGAACTATGGCTACACCTTC. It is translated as CASRLNYGYTF.

The DNA for the CDR3 is TGTGCCAGCAGTGATGGGGGGACCTCGCTTGGGAACACCATATATTTT. It is translated as CASSDGGTSLGNTIYF. V gene TRBV6-1 combines with J gene TRBJ1-3; D possibly corresponds to TRBD1 (5 bases). Trimming removed 3 bases from V and 7 bases from J, with 19 bases in between. This CDR3 comprises 16 residues. Per germline, CDR1 MNHNS and CDR2 SASEGT.

The CDR3, as DNA: TGTGCCAGCAGTCCCAACGGGGGGAACACTGAAGCTTTCTTT. Its translation is CASSPNGGNTEAFF. The chain is built from TRBV27 and TRBJ1-1; the D gene is possibly TRBD1 (5 bases). Germline V gene lookup returns CDR1 MNHEY and CDR2 SMNVEV (reference sequence). The V gene lost 5 bases and the J gene lost 1 base, with 11 bases spanning the gap. The CDR3 has 14 amino acids.

The CDR3 sequence is CASSVESGRTMYGYTF. Written as DNA, the CDR3 is TGTGCCAGCAGCGTAGAGTCTGGCAGGACAATGTATGGCTACACCTTC. The chain has TRBV9 and TRBJ1-2, with D possibly matching TRBD1 (5 bases). The germline V and J ends were trimmed by 0 bases and 5 bases, with 17 bases remaining between them. The CDR3 runs 16 residues. The germline V gene has CDR1 SGDLS and CDR2 YYNGEE.